The 28 T cell receptor beta chains presented below share a single source sample, sequenced in a study of blood T cell repertoires in COVID-19. Profiling relied on immunoSEQ multiplex PCR, and the TCRdb table lists in-frame clones only, not all of them. The table lists about 160,000 clones, 88% of them singletons. Input material: PBMCs or T cells enriched from blood (not recorded which). These receptors were obtained from a woman aged 50 to 65 who had recovered from COVID-19.

There are a few counts of this clone. The rearrangement links TRBV6-5 to TRBJ1-3; perhaps TRBD1 as D (6 bases). CDR3 length: 14 residues. CDR1 is MNHEY and CDR2 is SVGAGI in the germline V gene. V lost 6 bases, J lost 4 bases, and 13 bases lay in between. CDR3 bases: TGTGCCAGCAGAGGGACATCAGGAGGAAACACCATATATTTT. Translated: CASRGTSGGNTIYF.

This chain links TRBV4-3 with TRBJ1-4; D is ambiguous. The CDR3 consists of 14 residues. The germline V gene has CDR1 LGHNA and CDR2 YSLEER. V was cut by 1 base and J by 7 bases, with 10 bases left in between. The CDR3: CASSQGRGGEKLFF. As DNA, the CDR3 is TGCGCCAGCAGCCAAGGCCGGGGAGGTGAAAAACTGTTTTTT.

This clone has just one count. The V gene is TRBV7-2, the J gene TRBJ2-3; 8 nucleotides match TRBD2. The CDR3 contains 14 residues. Germline V gene lookup returns CDR1 SGHTA and CDR2 FQGNSA. J was trimmed by 5 bases and V by 4 bases; bases with no gene match: 5. CDR3 in DNA: TGTGCCAGCAGCTACGGGGGGGCCAGAGATACGCAGTATTTT. The encoded protein is CASSYGGARDTQYF. The full variable domain, its missing parts supplied by reference TRBV7-2 and TRBJ2-3, is GAGVSQSPSNKVTEKGKDVELRCDPISGHTALYWYRQSLGQGLEFLIYFQGNSAPDKSGLPSDRFSAERTGGSVSTLTIQRTQQEDSAVYLCASSYGGARDTQYFGPGTRLTVL.

The chain recombines TRBV18 with TRBJ1-1; D not resolved. Germline V gives CDR1 KGHSH, CDR2 LQKENI. This CDR3 has 13 amino acids. V gave up 1 base and J gave up 8 bases, with 11 bases separating them. CDR3 bases: TGTGCCAGCTCACCACGGGGAGCGACAGAAGCTTTCTTT. It encodes CASSPRGATEAFF.

In DNA, the CDR3 is TGTGCCAGCAGCCCAAGGGGGATGGGCAAAAACATTCAGTACTTC. Translation: CASSPRGMGKNIQYF. The chain carries TRBV27 and TRBJ2-4, with D possibly being TRBD1 (6 bases). CDR1 is MNHEY and CDR2 is SMNVEV in the germline V gene (reference sequence). Between the trimmed V and J ends, which lost 6 bases and 3 bases, there was a span of 15 bases. This CDR3 has 15 amino acids.

The V call is TRBV27, the J call TRBJ1-5; D not resolved. The CDR3 covers 12 residues. The V gene lost 5 bases and the J gene lost 5 bases, with 7 bases spanning the gap. In germline, CDR1 is MNHEY, CDR2 SMNVEV (reference sequence). The CDR3 bases are TGTGCCAGCAGTCCACTAGATCAGCCCCAGCATTTT. Its translation is CASSPLDQPQHF.

V and J are TRBV7-9 and TRBJ1-4; no definite D call. Germline loops: CDR1 SEHNR, CDR2 FQNEAQ (reference sequence). V lost 3 bases, J lost 6 bases, and 14 bases lay in between. The CDR3 is made up of 15 amino acids. The CDR3 nucleotides are TGTGCCAGCAGCTTCAGAGGAGGTGTGGATGAAAAACTGTTTTTT. Amino acid sequence: CASSFRGGVDEKLFF.

The rearrangement joins TRBV24-1 to TRBJ2-3; TRBD2 aligns across 8 bases. The CDR3 loop spans 14 amino acids. J lost 1 base, V lost 7 bases, and 3 bases had no gene match. Looked up from germline, CDR1 is KGHDR and CDR2 is SFDVKD. The CDR3 nucleotides are TGTGCCACCAGGAGCGGGGGCCGCACAGATACGCAGTATTTT. Protein sequence: CATRSGGRTDTQYF.

This clone came up once. This chain joins TRBV5-1 and TRBJ1-1; D unclear. Germline assignment: CDR1 SGHRS and CDR2 YFSETQ. With 2 bases removed from V and 2 bases from J, the gap between germline ends came to 7 bases. The CDR3 loop spans 13 amino acids. CDR3 in DNA: TGCGCCAGCAGCTTTTCGGGAAACACTGAAGCTTTCTTT. As protein: CASSFSGNTEAFF. The variable domain in full, with the rest retrieved from reference TRBV5-1 and TRBJ1-1, is KAGVTQTPRYLIKTRGQQVTLSCSPISGHRSVSWYQQTPGQGLQFLFEYFSETQRNKGNFPGRFSGRQFSNSRSEMNVSTLELGDSALYLCASSFSGNTEAFFGQGTRLTVV.

The chain employs TRBV19 and TRBJ1-1; D remains ambiguous. Germline V gene lookup returns CDR1 LNHDA and CDR2 SQIVND (reference sequence). The CDR3 is made up of 15 amino acids. V was shortened by 1 base and J by 4 bases, with 13 bases between the two germline ends. CDR3 DNA sequence: TGTGCCAGTAGTATAGGTTCAGGAAGGCCCACTGAAGCTTTCTTT. Its protein is CASSIGSGRPTEAFF.

The rearrangement uses TRBV7-2 and TRBJ2-7, with D perhaps TRBD2 (5 bases). CDR1 SGHTA and CDR2 FQGNSA come from the germline V gene. This CDR3 contains 15 residues. V gave up 0 bases and J gave up 2 bases, with 11 bases separating them. CDR3 protein: CASSLAVGETYEQYF. The DNA for the CDR3 is TGTGCCAGCAGCTTAGCGGTCGGGGAAACCTACGAGCAGTACTTC.

The rearrangement joins TRBV6-5 to TRBJ1-3; 8 nucleotides match TRBD1. CDR1 MNHEY and CDR2 SVGAGI come from the germline V gene. This CDR3 contains 15 residues. The V gene end was trimmed by 2 bases and the J gene end by 7 bases; junction bases not matched to a gene: 7. The CDR3 DNA is TGTGCCAGCAGTTACCGGACAGGGCTTGGTAACACCATATATTTT. Its protein product is CASSYRTGLGNTIYF.

The chain links TRBV6-6 to TRBJ2-3; possible D gene TRBD2, 7 bases. The ends were cut back, 5 bases at V and 3 bases at J, with 12 bases in the middle. The length of the CDR3 is 14 residues. The germline CDR1 and CDR2 sequences are MNHNY and SVGAGI (reference sequence). The CDR3 region has the DNA TGTGCCAGCAGTACGGGGGGCGCGACAGATACGCAGTATTTT. Encoded protein: CASSTGGATDTQYF.

The V call is TRBV6-6, the J call TRBJ2-5; no firm D call. The CDR3 is made up of 15 amino acids. V gave up 2 bases and J gave up 2 bases, with 12 bases separating them. Germline CDR1 reads MNHNY; CDR2 reads SVGAGI (reference sequence). The CDR3 nucleotides read TGTGCCAGCAGTTACCCCCTGACTGGTCAAGAGACCCAGTACTTC. Residues: CASSYPLTGQETQYF.

The rearrangement joins TRBV7-9 to TRBJ1-5; unclear D gene. Germline V gives CDR1 SEHNR, CDR2 FQNEAQ (reference sequence). The CDR3 is 14 amino acids. Trimming removed 5 bases from V and 4 bases from J, with 12 bases in between. This chain's CDR3 is CASSPDTNNQPQHF. The CDR3 region has the DNA TGTGCCAGCAGCCCAGACACCAATAATCAGCCCCAGCATTTT.

V and J are TRBV2 and TRBJ1-2; 8 bases are a match to TRBD1. Trimming at V came to 2 bases and at J to 5 bases, leaving 1 base not matched to a gene. The germline gives CDR1 SNHLY, CDR2 FYNNEI. The CDR3 sequence is 13 residues long. The CDR3 is CASSERTGYGYTF. CDR3 nucleotide sequence: TGTGCCAGCAGTGAAAGGACAGGGTATGGCTACACCTTC.

The V and J genes are TRBV11-2 and TRBJ2-2, with TRBD1 identical over 8 bases. V gave up 5 bases and J gave up 7 bases; unmatched junction bases: 6. From germline, CDR1 is SGHAT and CDR2 FQNNGV. The CDR3 consists of 14 residues. The CDR3 sequence is CASSTRQGIGELFF. CDR3 in DNA: TGTGCCAGCAGCACAAGACAGGGGATCGGGGAGCTGTTTTTT.

This clone was seen a single time. The chain links TRBV27 to TRBJ2-7; D unresolved. Trimming took 2 bases from V and 2 from J, leaving 10 bases between them. This CDR3 is 14 amino acids long. Germline CDR1 and CDR2: MNHEY and SMNVEV (reference sequence). The CDR3 sequence: CASSLAPDTYEQYF. The CDR3 nucleotides read TGTGCCAGCAGTTTAGCCCCCGACACCTACGAGCAGTACTTC.

The genes are TRBV30 and TRBJ1-2, with D uncertain. Germline V gene data show CDR1 as GTSNPN and CDR2 as SVGIG (reference sequence). The CDR3 covers 12 residues. V was cut by 3 bases and J by 6 bases, with 11 bases left in between. The CDR3 spells CAWRRGANGYTF. The CDR3 region has the DNA TGTGCCTGGAGACGGGGAGCTAATGGCTACACCTTC.

CDR3 region: CASSRQGGDQPQHF. Here the CDR3 DNA reads TGTGCCAGCAGTCGACAGGGCGGGGATCAGCCCCAGCATTTT. The chain employs TRBV6-5 and TRBJ1-5; 7 bases are a match to TRBD1. The V gene end was trimmed by 5 bases and the J gene end by 5 bases; junction bases not matched to a gene: 6. The germline V gene has CDR1 MNHEY and CDR2 SVGAGI. CDR3 length equals 14 residues.

This clone was recorded a few times. This chain uses TRBV30 with TRBJ2-2; D perhaps matches TRBD1 (5 bases). V was pared by 0 bases and J by 6 bases, with 8 bases between. CDR3 length: 13 amino acids. Germline V gives CDR1 GTSNPN, CDR2 SVGIG (reference sequence). CDR3 coding DNA: TGTGCCTGGAGTGTACAAGGGGCCGGGGAGCTGTTTTTT. It codes for CAWSVQGAGELFF.

V is TRBV7-3 and J is TRBJ1-2, with TRBD1 identical over 8 bases. The CDR3 is made up of 13 amino acids. Unmatched junction bases numbered 8, after V lost 5 bases and J lost 9 bases. Germline values: CDR1 SGHTA, CDR2 FQGTGA. The CDR3 loop is CASSPDRGSRYTF. The CDR3 region has the DNA TGTGCCAGCAGCCCAGACAGGGGCTCACGCTACACCTTC.

V gene TRBV6-5 combines with J gene TRBJ2-5, with 7 bases fitting TRBD2. This CDR3 contains 15 residues. The junction had 8 bases not matched to a gene; V was cut back by 5 bases and J by 2 bases. From germline, CDR1 is MNHEY and CDR2 SVGAGI. The CDR3 nucleotides are TGTGCCAGCAGTCCCGTAGCGGGCCCACAAGAGACCCAGTACTTC. Translating it yields CASSPVAGPQETQYF.

This clone was seen a single time. The chain is built from TRBV4-3 and TRBJ2-1; possible D gene TRBD2, 6 bases. CDR1 is LGHNA, CDR2 YSLEER, per germline. Trimming shortened V by 3 bases and J by 9 bases, and 30 bases separated the two germline ends. The CDR3 has 19 residues. In DNA, the CDR3 is TGCGCCAGCAGCCAGGGCTCTTTGGCGGGGCAACCGCAGGACGGTGAGCAGTTCTTC. The encoded protein is CASSQGSLAGQPQDGEQFF.

The chain is built from TRBV6-5 and TRBJ1-1; D is unresolved. The germline CDR1 and CDR2 sequences are MNHEY and SVGAGI. This CDR3 region has 15 residues. V dropped 7 bases and J dropped 1 base, with 16 bases sitting between them. As DNA, the CDR3 is TGTGCCAGCACCAATAGGCCCCGGGGGAACACTGAAGCTTTCTTT. This codes for CASTNRPRGNTEAFF.

The chain recombines TRBV27 with TRBJ2-1, with D perhaps matching TRBD1 (6 bases). The V gene lost 5 bases and the J gene lost 5 bases, with 16 bases spanning the gap. CDR3 size: 15 residues. Germline assignment: CDR1 MNHEY and CDR2 SMNVEV (reference sequence). CDR3 in amino acids: CASSPRTATNNEQFF. CDR3 bases: TGTGCCAGCAGTCCACGGACAGCCACTAACAATGAGCAGTTCTTC.

For this clone: Relative to the germline gene, one junction end is altered; a read error may explain this. The V call is TRBV5-5, the J call TRBJ1-6, with 8 bases that match TRBD1. Germline V gene lookup returns CDR1 SGHKS and CDR2 YYEKEE (reference sequence). The CDR3 runs 19 residues. Written as DNA, the CDR3 is TGTGCCAGCAGTTTGGTGGCTCCAGGGGGCGCGGGCGGTAATTCACCCCTCCACTTT. It is translated as CASSLVAPGGAGGNSPLHF.

This CDR3 reads CASSPTGRGQETQYF. CDR3 sequence (DNA): TGTGCCAGCAGCCCAACGGGCAGGGGCCAAGAGACCCAGTACTTC. The chain carries TRBV7-8 and TRBJ2-5; possible D gene TRBD1, 6 bases. V shed 5 bases and J shed 1 base, with 14 bases lying between them. The V gene's germline CDR1 is SGHVS and CDR2 FQNEAQ. The CDR3 is 15 amino acids.